These 31 T cell receptor beta chains were all obtained from the same sample, sequenced in a study of CD8 T cells in ankylosing spondylitis. One entry per CDR3 protein, called by TCRdb with MiXCR from the 5' RACE reads. The sample has some 130,000 distinct CDR3 sequences; just under 7.5% are singletons. The sample comprised blood, either unsorted or a sorted T cell fraction (not recorded which). The receptor set was obtained from a female donor with ankylosing spondylitis or in good health (not recorded which).

The V and J genes are TRBV2 and TRBJ1-4; 9 bases fit TRBD1. Germline V CDR1 and CDR2: SNHLY, FYNNEI. The CDR3 sequence is 14 residues long. J gave up 5 bases and V 8 bases, and 6 bases lay outside the gene matches. CDR3 coding DNA: TGTGCCAGCCATTTGACAGGGGGGAATGAAAAACTGTTTTTT. Protein product: CASHLTGGNEKLFF.

This clonotype was detected ten times or more. The V call is TRBV6-5, the J call TRBJ1-1; D possibly corresponds to TRBD1 (6 bases). V shed 2 bases and J shed 7 bases, with 11 bases lying between them. Germline assignment: CDR1 MNHEY and CDR2 SVGAGI. The CDR3 covers 13 residues. The chain's CDR3 is CASSYDGGNEAFF. In DNA form, the CDR3 reads TGTGCCAGCAGTTACGACGGGGGCAATGAAGCTTTCTTT.

V gene TRBV4-2 combines with J gene TRBJ2-1; D is unclear. V was pared by 4 bases and J by 0 bases, with 10 bases between. This CDR3 contains 15 residues. CDR1 is LGHNA and CDR2 is YNFKEQ in the germline V gene. The chain's CDR3 is CASSLAWDSYNEQFF. Written as DNA, the CDR3 is TGTGCCAGCAGCCTTGCGTGGGACTCCTACAATGAGCAGTTCTTC.

This clonotype was detected many times. The DNA for the CDR3 is TGTGCCAGCAGTGGAGCTAACTATGGCTACACCTTC. This translates into CASSGANYGYTF. The chain links TRBV6-2 or TRBV6-3 to TRBJ1-2; D gene ambiguous. Trimming cost V 5 bases and J 0 bases, with 4 bases left between them. From germline, CDR1 is MNHEY and CDR2 SVGEGT. This CDR3 region has 12 residues.

This clonotype was seen many times. The chain's CDR3 is CASREGWGAPGANVLTF. The CDR3 DNA follows: TGTGCCAGCAGGGAGGGATGGGGGGCTCCCGGGGCCAACGTCCTGACTTTC. This chain uses TRBV6-1 with TRBJ2-6, with D tentatively TRBD1 or TRBD2 (6 bases each). This CDR3 is built from 17 residues. Trimming pared 6 bases from V and 4 bases from J, leaving 19 bases between. The germline gives CDR1 MNHNS, CDR2 SASEGT.

This clonotype showed up many times. The chain carries TRBV4-2 and TRBJ2-3; 12 nucleotides match TRBD2. V was clipped by 1 base and J by 4 bases; unmatched bases: 3. Germline lookup yields CDR1 LGHNA and CDR2 YNFKEQ. The CDR3 consists of 16 residues. Here the CDR3 DNA reads TGTGCCAGCAGCCAAGTCTCTAGCGGGGGGGCAGATACGCAGTATTTT. Its translation: CASSQVSSGGADTQYF.

There are many counts of this clonotype. The gene calls are TRBV20-1 and TRBJ1-1; D unresolved. The germline V gene encodes CDR1 DFQATT and CDR2 SNEGSKA (reference sequence). The V end was cut by 0 bases, the J end by 7 bases, with 9 bases between. CDR3 length equals 12 residues. CDR3 in DNA: TGCAGTGCTAGAGACAGCGGCCGTGAAGCTTTCTTT. Residues: CSARDSGREAFF.

This clonotype was recorded many times. The chain links TRBV24-1 to TRBJ2-1, with TRBD1 matching 7 bases. V trimming: 10 bases; J trimming: 9 bases; junction bases outside the gene matches: 11. The germline gives CDR1 KGHDR, CDR2 SFDVKD. CDR3 length: 13 amino acids. As DNA, the CDR3 is TGTGCCACTCGTGGACAGGTCCCCAGTGAGCAGTTCTTC. Translating gives CATRGQVPSEQFF.

This clonotype has a count of ten or more. The chain couples TRBV18 to TRBJ1-5, with D hard to call. Trimming left V 5 bases short and J 3 bases short, with 11 bases between. The CDR3 covers 14 residues. Germline lookup yields CDR1 KGHSH and CDR2 LQKENI. CDR3 sequence reads: CASSLGSLNQPQHF. The CDR3, as DNA: TGTGCCAGCTCATTGGGGTCGCTCAATCAGCCCCAGCATTTT.

Many counts were recorded for this clonotype. The genes are TRBV6-1 and TRBJ1-3; possible D gene TRBD1, 5 bases. CDR3 length: 15 amino acids. Germline V gives CDR1 MNHNS, CDR2 SASEGT. V was cut by 6 bases and J by 1 base, with 13 bases left in between. CDR3 sequence: CASSSTGDSGNTIYF. DNA for the CDR3: TGTGCCAGCAGCTCAACAGGAGATTCTGGAAACACCATATATTTT.

The J gene is TRBJ2-3, the V gene TRBV20-1, with 8 positions matching TRBD2. Germline V gene sequence: CDR1 DFQATT, CDR2 SNEGSKA (reference sequence). The CDR3 totals 15 residues. Trimming took 5 bases from V and 4 from J; bases not matched to a gene: 11. CDR3 region: CSAGGWLGGADTQYF. The DNA of the CDR3 is TGCAGTGCTGGTGGTTGGCTCGGGGGGGCAGATACGCAGTATTTT.

This clonotype was recorded many times. The V and J genes are TRBV6-5 and TRBJ1-1; D remains unclear. V was shortened by 1 base and J by 4 bases, with 16 bases between the two germline ends. This CDR3 region has 16 residues. Germline V CDR1 and CDR2: MNHEY, SVGAGI. For the CDR3, the DNA is TGTGCCAGCAGTTACTTGACCGACCTTGGGCGCACTGAAGCTTTCTTT. It yields the protein CASSYLTDLGRTEAFF.

This clonotype has at least ten counts. V and J are TRBV5-6 and TRBJ2-7, with a weak D call TRBD1 (6 bases). Trimming shortened V by 4 bases and J by 3 bases, and 11 bases separated the two germline ends. Germline loops: CDR1 SGHDT, CDR2 YYEEEE. This CDR3 contains 13 residues. This CDR3 is CASSLTGDYEQYF. The CDR3 nucleotides are TGTGCCAGCAGCCTGACAGGAGACTACGAGCAGTACTTC.

This clonotype was seen repeatedly, ten times or more. The chain couples TRBV5-1 to TRBJ2-3; D perhaps matches TRBD1 (6 bases). Germline-derived CDR1 and CDR2 are SGHRS and YFSETQ. Between the trimmed V and J ends, which lost 5 bases and 2 bases, there was a span of 12 bases. This CDR3 has 14 amino acids. CDR3 nucleotides: TGCGCCAGCAGGATGGGGGCCCCCACAGATACGCAGTATTTT. Protein product: CASRMGAPTDTQYF.

This clonotype has at least ten counts. This CDR3 reads CASSLGGVSSGTF. The DNA for the CDR3 is TGTGCCAGCAGTCTCGGGGGTGTATCAAGCGGCACCTTC. The chain recombines TRBV12-3 or TRBV12-4 with TRBJ1-2, with a possible D match to TRBD1 (5 bases). CDR3 size: 13 residues. V dropped 5 bases and J dropped 13 bases, with 20 bases sitting between them.

This clonotype is medium-sized by share. The rearrangement links TRBV12-3 or TRBV12-4 to TRBJ2-1; 9 bases are a match to TRBD2. The CDR3 covers 16 residues. Trimming cost V 8 bases and J 1 base; bases outside gene matches: 9. CDR3 region: CASGSSGVESYNEQFF. Here the CDR3 DNA reads TGTGCCAGCGGGTCTAGCGGGGTAGAATCCTACAATGAGCAGTTCTTC.

This clonotype was detected many times. This rearrangement joins TRBV5-1 to TRBJ2-7, with TRBD1 identical over 10 bases. Germline CDR1 and CDR2: SGHRS and YFSETQ. This CDR3 has 14 amino acids. The V and J ends lost 4 bases and 5 bases, in that order; junction bases with no gene match: 6. The CDR3 loop is CASSVGQGVDEQYF. The DNA for the CDR3 is TGCGCCAGCAGCGTCGGACAGGGGGTTGACGAGCAGTACTTC.

A few counts support this clonotype. This rearrangement joins TRBV6-2 or TRBV6-3 to TRBJ1-1; D unclear. CDR3 size: 16 residues. Germline values: CDR1 MNHEY, CDR2 SVGEGT. The V and J ends lost 5 bases and 3 bases respectively, with 19 bases between them. The DNA of the CDR3 is TGTGCCAGCAGTGATCCTCGACTTCCCCGGGACACTGAAGCTTTCTTT. Amino acids: CASSDPRLPRDTEAFF.

The V gene is TRBV7-2, the J gene TRBJ2-1; 13 bases match TRBD2. This CDR3 has 17 amino acids. Trimming took 0 bases from V and 5 from J; bases not matched to a gene: 4. Looked up from germline, CDR1 is SGHTA and CDR2 is FQGNSA. The CDR3 loop reads CASSLAGTSGTNNEQFF. DNA of the CDR3: TGTGCCAGCAGCTTAGCGGGGACTAGCGGGACCAACAATGAGCAGTTCTTC.

This chain links TRBV29-1 with TRBJ1-1; possible D gene TRBD1, 6 bases. This CDR3 is built from 15 residues. Germline CDR1 reads SQVTM; CDR2 reads ANQGSEA. V shed 1 base and J shed 4 bases, with 16 bases lying between them. This chain's CDR3 is CSVEGGAGAGTEAFF. The CDR3 DNA reads TGCAGCGTTGAAGGCGGGGCGGGGGCCGGCACTGAAGCTTTCTTT.

This clonotype has ten or more counts. The chain employs TRBV29-1 and TRBJ1-1, with 8 bases aligning to TRBD1. Germline V lookup: CDR1 SQVTM, CDR2 ANQGSEA. The CDR3 covers 14 residues. Losses at the gene ends were 5 bases for V and 5 bases for J; bases not matched to a gene: 10. CDR3 in DNA: TGCAGCGTTACATTTGGGACAGGAGGGACTGAAGCTTTCTTT. Amino acid sequence: CSVTFGTGGTEAFF.

This clonotype was observed a handful of times. The chain carries TRBV5-1 and TRBJ1-5; 9 bases fit TRBD1. J lost 7 bases, V lost 1 base, and 3 bases had no gene match. Germline lookup yields CDR1 SGHRS and CDR2 YFSETQ. CDR3 length equals 14 residues. The DNA of the CDR3 is TGCGCCAGCAGCTTGAGACAGGGGGAGCAGCCCCAGCATTTT. Its protein product is CASSLRQGEQPQHF.

This clonotype showed up many times. The chain couples TRBV20-1 to TRBJ1-6; D not certain. Trimming removed 7 bases from V and 3 bases from J, with 16 bases in between. CDR1 and CDR2 from the germline V gene are DFQATT and SNEGSKA (reference sequence). CDR3 size: 15 residues. CDR3 nucleotide sequence: TGCAGTGTGTATGGACGGAACATCTATAATTCACCCCTCCACTTT. Amino acid sequence: CSVYGRNIYNSPLHF.

At least ten counts were recorded for this clonotype. The chain uses TRBV7-8 and TRBJ1-6; 7 bases agree with TRBD1. The CDR3 contains 18 residues. V was pared by 4 bases and J by 0 bases, with 9 bases of the junction left unmatched. Germline V lookup: CDR1 SGHVS, CDR2 FQNEAQ. Here the CDR3 reads CASSSQGVGSSYNSPLHF. The CDR3, as DNA: TGTGCCAGCAGCTCTCAGGGGGTAGGGAGCTCCTATAATTCACCCCTCCACTTT.

This clonotype appeared a few times. This chain links TRBV7-3 with TRBJ2-3, with no clear D. Trimming shortened V by 2 bases and J by 5 bases, and 8 bases separated the two germline ends. The CDR3 covers 13 residues. The germline V gene has CDR1 SGHTA and CDR2 FQGTGA. The CDR3 DNA reads TGTGCCAGCAGCTTACACCAACGAGATACGCAGTATTTT. Translated: CASSLHQRDTQYF.

This clonotype was found many times. This chain links TRBV3-1 with TRBJ1-5; D might be TRBD1 (6 bases). The length of the CDR3 is 15 residues. CDR1 and CDR2 (germline): LGHDT, YNNKEL (reference sequence). V was clipped by 1 base and J by 6 bases, with 13 bases between them. CDR3 region: CASSQVLGGGQPQHF. CDR3 coding DNA: TGTGCCAGCAGCCAAGTCTTGGGGGGCGGTCAGCCCCAGCATTTT.

This clonotype was seen repeatedly, ten times or more. The rearrangement links TRBV10-3 to TRBJ2-2, with D tentatively TRBD2 (6 bases). Deletions cut 3 bases from V and 6 bases from J, with 11 bases between. CDR1 is ENHRY and CDR2 is SYGVKD in the germline V gene. The CDR3 spans 14 residues. CDR3 residues: CAISDPRGPGELFF. In DNA, the CDR3 is TGTGCCATCAGTGATCCGCGGGGTCCCGGGGAGCTGTTTTTT.

This clonotype was seen ten or more times. The chain recombines TRBV4-3 with TRBJ2-1, with D perhaps matching TRBD1 or TRBD2 (5 bases each). V was cut by 4 bases and J by 5 bases, with 12 bases left in between. In germline, CDR1 is LGHNA, CDR2 YSLEER. CDR3 length: 14 residues. The CDR3, as DNA: TGCGCCAGCAGCCGAAGGGACGGAGACAATGAGCAGTTCTTC. Amino acids: CASSRRDGDNEQFF.

This clonotype was observed many times. The chain uses TRBV5-1 and TRBJ2-1; maybe TRBD2 (5 bases). This CDR3 is built from 14 residues. Looked up from germline, CDR1 is SGHRS and CDR2 is YFSETQ. V lost 1 base and J 5 bases, leaving 10 bases between the germline ends. The CDR3 here is CASSLRLANNEQFF. CDR3 coding DNA: TGCGCCAGCAGCTTGAGGCTAGCAAACAATGAGCAGTTCTTC.

In this sample, this clonotype turned up many times. The chain employs TRBV5-1 and TRBJ2-2; 11 bases are shared with TRBD2. Germline V lookup: CDR1 SGHRS, CDR2 YFSETQ. V lost 0 bases and J lost 5; bases outside the gene matches: 3. The CDR3 runs to 16 residues. The CDR3 loop reads CASSLAGLAETGELFF. In DNA form, the CDR3 reads TGCGCCAGCAGCTTGGCGGGACTAGCGGAAACCGGGGAGCTGTTTTTT.

There are many counts of this clonotype. The gene calls are TRBV5-1 and TRBJ2-5, with TRBD1 matching 8 bases. The germline CDR1 and CDR2 sequences are SGHRS and YFSETQ. The CDR3 loop spans 15 amino acids. V lost 0 bases and J lost 4; bases outside the gene matches: 5. CDR3 in DNA: TGCGCCAGCAGCTTGGCGACAGGGGATGTAGAGACCCAGTACTTC. Translation gives CASSLATGDVETQYF.